The entry that follows covers one TCR beta chain sequence. Its antigen specificity is not known. One base away there is no much larger clone; base qualities are not given. High-throughput TCR beta sequencing profiled peripheral blood CD8+ and CD4+ T cells from healthy donors, Susac syndrome patients and multiple sclerosis patients. Treatment-naive patients with stable or active relapsing-remitting disease fulfilling revised McDonald criteria were used as multiple sclerosis controls. Bulk CD8+ and CD4+ T cells were purified by magnetic negative isolation, whereas CD8+ TEMRA cells were enriched by FACS. Blood was drawn into EDTA tubes, processed within 24 hours, and PBMCs were isolated by density gradient centrifugation. PBMCs destined for TCR sequencing were cryopreserved in liquid nitrogen and later thawed in a 37 °C water bath. Purity of sorted or isolated CD4+, CD8+ and CD8+ TEMRA cells was at least 90%.

This sample is part of a study of CD8 T cells in Susac syndrome (dated by TCRdb to between 2019 and 2020). Broadly, across the study: Repertoire sequencing was used to test whether CD8+ T cell activation and differentiation in Susac syndrome was antigen driven. CD8+ T cell repertoire clonality was compared between more than ten healthy donors, around 14 Susac syndrome patients and approximately 16 multiple sclerosis patients.

RNA was extracted using the RNeasy kit, and about 0.45 to 1 ug of the RNA was reverse transcribed with random hexamers. The immunoSEQ multiplex PCR assay, which covers 54 Vbeta and 13 Jbeta segments, was used to amplify TCR beta CDR3 regions. Bias from PCR amplification was corrected by using a synthetic template baseline for primer optimization and for computational correction. The original methods were these. Reads were annotated to V, D and J genes per IMGT and analyzed with immunoSEQ Analyzer, keeping only productive sequences. To calculate clonality, Shannon entropy was normalized by log2 of the number of productive unique sequences and then subtracted from one. For each patient and control, public and private clones were evaluated among the 100 most prevalent clones. Susac-specific clones were defined as absent from healthy and MS cohorts, about 1,100 published viral clones and other ImmuneACCESS disease sequences. Through fastp at Q25 and MiXCR, TCRdb rebuilt clones from the public reads, retaining in-frame beta chains. Rows are combined by CDR3 protein, so each entry shows the most common genes and DNA. The V and J calls shown here were made by TCRdb, not taken from the authors' results. A total of about 300,000 distinct CDR3 sequences appear in this sample, 75% to 90% of them only once. Together, the top ten hold around 0.18% of the sample.

From V the trimming removes 3 bases and from J it removes 3 bases, while the gene matches leave 8 bases of the junction unaccounted for. The CDR3 runs 16 residues from the cysteine to the phenylalanine. Just CDR3 DNA is preserved here, 48 bases in frame from base 1. Looking up the germline V gene yields CDR1 MDHEN and CDR2 SYDVKM. On the study overall, not on this receptor specifically: The TCR sequencing and HLA analysis was acknowledged to have included a relatively small number of individuals.

Sequencing input: CD8+ T cells from PBMCs. The chain was built from TRBV28 and TRBJ2-1; 7 bases in the junction line up with TRBD1. This TCR was sampled from a human donor with multiple sclerosis. The nucleotide sequence reads as follows: TGTGCCAGCAGTTTGGCACAGGGGCTGGGCTACAATGAGCAGTTCTTC. This is translated as CASSLAQGLGYNEQFF.